Below, 11 T cell receptor beta chains from the same sample are listed, as sequenced in a study of CXCR4 blockade with PD-1 therapy in pancreatic cancer. Here immunoSEQ multiplex PCR was the method, and the copy in TCRdb shows in-frame clones only, minus some. The sample includes about a dozen clones. Their antigen targets remain unknown. Treatment: anti-PD-1 antibody, approximately 20 ug/mL, in slice culture. The sequenced sample was cultured tumor tissue. Receptor source: a human donor with pancreatic ductal adenocarcinoma.

CDR3 nucleotide sequence: TGTGCCAGCAGCTTCTCAGCCGCGGGGTCTGGAAACACCATATATTTT. Translated: CASSFSAAGSGNTIYF. This chain links TRBV11-3 with TRBJ1-3; D ambiguous. Looked up from germline, CDR1 is SGHNT and CDR2 is YENEEA. The V end lost 3 bases, the J end lost 1 base, and 13 bases lay between the germline ends. The CDR3 consists of 16 residues.

The V and J genes are TRBV6-8 and TRBJ1-2; the D gene is possibly TRBD1 (6 bases). The CDR3 sequence is 16 residues long. Germline V gene lookup returns CDR1 MNHGY and CDR2 SAAAGT. The V gene lost 7 bases and the J gene lost 5 bases, with 23 bases spanning the gap. The CDR3 DNA reads as TGTGCCAGCACCTGGGGGGCCGGGACCGCTCTATATGGCTACACCTTC. It yields the protein CASTWGAGTALYGYTF.

The chain couples TRBV19 to TRBJ1-5; D is unresolved. V lost 2 bases and J lost 5, with 10 bases in between. Germline V gene sequence: CDR1 LNHDA, CDR2 SQIVND (reference sequence). This CDR3 has 14 residues. The CDR3 coding sequence is TGTGCCAGTAGTATAAGGCGGATAGATCAGCCCCAGCATTTT. It translates to CASSIRRIDQPQHF.

DNA of the CDR3: TGTGCCAGCAGTGGGGGCAGGGACACAGATACGCAGTATTTT. Translated, it gives CASSGGRDTDTQYF. The genes are TRBV6-8 and TRBJ2-3; a possible D gene is TRBD1 (6 bases). Germline CDR1 is MNHGY and CDR2 is SAAAGT. Deletions cut 5 bases from V and 2 bases from J, with 11 bases between. CDR3 length: 14 amino acids.

The CDR3 loop is CASRSWERIQPQHF. CDR3 in DNA: TGTGCCAGTAGGTCTTGGGAGCGAATTCAGCCCCAGCATTTT. The rearrangement links TRBV19 to TRBJ1-5; no firm D call. The germline V gene has CDR1 LNHDA and CDR2 SQIVND (reference sequence). V lost 6 bases and J 6 bases, leaving 15 bases between the germline ends. CDR3 size: 14 residues.

The chain joins TRBV18 to TRBJ2-1, with D tentatively TRBD2 (5 bases). Germline values: CDR1 KGHSH, CDR2 LQKENI. Trimming stripped 2 bases from V and 0 bases from J, with 14 bases between. The CDR3 has 17 amino acids. CDR3 in DNA: TGTGCCAGCTCACCATGGGGAAGCGGCCACTCCTACAATGAGCAGTTCTTC. The encoded protein is CASSPWGSGHSYNEQFF. The whole variable domain, remainder taken from reference TRBV18 and TRBJ2-1, is NAGVMQNPRHLVRRRGQEARLRCSPMKGHSHVYWYRQLPEEGLKFMVYLQKENIIDESGMPKERFSAEFPKEGPSILRIQQVVRGDSAAYFCASSPWGSGHSYNEQFFGPGTRLTVL.

The rearrangement uses TRBV6-8 and TRBJ2-7; tentatively, D is TRBD1 (5 bases). Germline assignment: CDR1 MNHGY and CDR2 SAAAGT. The germline V and J ends were trimmed by 1 base and 5 bases, with 15 bases remaining between them. The CDR3 spans 15 residues. CDR3 in DNA: TGTGCCAGCAGTTACTATGCAGGGCGTACGGACGAGCAGTACTTC. Translated: CASSYYAGRTDEQYF.

This chain uses TRBV15 with TRBJ1-4, with D possibly being TRBD1 (6 bases). Germline assignment: CDR1 LNHNV and CDR2 YYDKDF (reference sequence). This CDR3 contains 15 residues. Trimming left V 4 bases short and J 7 bases short, with 16 bases between. CDR3 sequence reads: CATSTYRDGGEKLFF. The CDR3 DNA follows: TGTGCCACCAGCACCTACAGGGATGGGGGTGAAAAACTGTTTTTT.

The chain uses TRBV10-2 and TRBJ1-1; D might be TRBD1 (6 bases). The CDR3 consists of 15 residues. The ends were cut back, 3 bases at V and 0 bases at J, with 11 bases in the middle. CDR1 and CDR2 (germline): WSHSY, SAAADI. CDR3 sequence reads: CASSDPGQMNTEAFF. CDR3 nucleotide sequence: TGCGCCAGCAGTGACCCCGGACAGATGAACACTGAAGCTTTCTTT.

V gene TRBV6-8 combines with J gene TRBJ2-7; possible D gene TRBD1, 6 bases. Trimming removed 0 bases at V and 5 bases at J, with 17 bases between. Germline values: CDR1 MNHGY, CDR2 SAAAGT. The CDR3 is made up of 16 amino acids. This CDR3 is CASSYSRQGLLHEQYF. The CDR3, as DNA: TGTGCCAGCAGTTACTCGAGGCAGGGGTTACTCCACGAGCAGTACTTC.

V and J are TRBV6-8 and TRBJ1-2, with unresolved D. Germline lookup yields CDR1 MNHGY and CDR2 SAAAGT. CDR3 length: 13 amino acids. Trimming shortened V by 4 bases and J by 4 bases, and 10 bases separated the two germline ends. The CDR3 protein is CASSSVVFYGYTF. The CDR3 DNA reads as TGTGCCAGCAGTTCGGTAGTTTTCTATGGCTACACCTTC.